This is a list of T cell receptor beta chains from one sample in a study of identical twins. A single record per CDR3 protein comes from TCRdb applying MiXCR to the 5' RACE reads. The sample contains hundreds of thousands of distinct CDR3 sequences, roughly 20% of which appear only once. This sample was also put to use in a study of T cells expressing NK-cell markers.

The sequencing input was PBMCs. The receptors here all came from a woman between 18 and 30 years old in good health. The CDR3 runs from the conserved cysteine through the conserved F or W. Not all rows give a size; the values are once, few, many and, for expanded clones, a class.

J gene | clone size | V gene | CDR3 protein
TRBJ2-2 | - | TRBV15 | CATSRDPGELFF
TRBJ2-4 | - | TRBV11-1 | CASSSPKSDRDLAKNIQYF
TRBJ1-1 | many | TRBV29-1 | CSAAGGSTEAFF
TRBJ2-3 | few | TRBV7-3 | CASSLSGGITDTQYF
TRBJ1-5 | - | TRBV20-1 | CSARAGAGQPQHF
TRBJ1-6 | - | TRBV20-1 | CSALAGTVISPLHF
TRBJ1-1 | few | TRBV6-1 | CASRSREWGTEAFF
TRBJ2-7 | - | TRBV6-5 | CASSYASGHYEQYF
TRBJ1-1 | - | TRBV29-1 | CSVRDRGYGAFF
TRBJ2-1 | - | TRBV6-5 | CASSYSRTANEQFF
TRBJ2-1 | few | TRBV12-3/TRBV12-4 | CASSPGLVRYNEQFF
TRBJ2-1 | few | TRBV29-1 | CSVDDYKLAGGLNEQFF
TRBJ2-5 | - | TRBV6-1 | CASSPGPSGKETQYF
TRBJ2-1 | - | TRBV29-1 | CSVEVEGKGFDEQFF
TRBJ2-1 | few | TRBV7-2 | CASSSNFGGDGNEQFF
TRBJ2-3 | once | TRBV5-1 | CASSFLPLTSGRAQDTQYF
TRBJ1-2 | - | TRBV20-1 | CSAGHRTGGGYGYTF
TRBJ2-1 | few | TRBV20-1 | CSASQPRGSYSSYNEQFF
TRBJ2-1 | - | TRBV11-2 | CASSIRDRLSDYNEQFF
TRBJ2-5 | - | TRBV6-1 | CATQTSGGGETQYF
TRBJ2-2 | few | TRBV20-1 | CSARPLARGTGELFF
TRBJ2-1 | many | TRBV12-3/TRBV12-4 | CASSHGLLTYNEQFF
TRBJ1-4 | - | TRBV7-2 | CASSFNGRTATNEKLFF